Below, 14 T cell receptor beta chains from the same sample are listed, as sequenced in a study of glioma-infiltrating T cells after dendritic cell vaccination. Regarding time point: after dendritic cell vaccination, including at tumor progression/relapse. Sequencing used immunoSEQ multiplex PCR; TCRdb keeps in-frame clones, though not all of them. Of 55,000 to 75,000 clones in the sample, about four fifths were seen once. This material consisted of blood, taken after dendritic cell vaccination. The receptors stem from a human donor with glioblastoma.

The CDR3 DNA sequence: TGTGCCAGTACAGGGTTGGGAAGCAATCAGCCCCAGCATTTT. Protein: CASTGLGSNQPQHF. The J gene is TRBJ1-5, the V gene TRBV19, with D perhaps matching TRBD1 (5 bases). The CDR3 contains 14 residues. V was trimmed by 7 bases and J by 1 base, leaving 11 bases between them. Germline-derived CDR1 and CDR2 are LNHDA and SQIVND (reference sequence).

The V call is TRBV15, the J call TRBJ1-6, with TRBD1 as a possible D gene (5 bases). Per germline, CDR1 LNHNV and CDR2 YYDKDF (reference sequence). The V end was cut by 4 bases, the J end by 7 bases, with 8 bases between. This CDR3 has 13 amino acids. CDR3 residues: CATSKGWNSPLHF. The CDR3 nucleotides are TGTGCCACCAGCAAGGGGTGGAATTCACCCCTCCACTTT.

The V call is TRBV28, the J call TRBJ2-7; 9 nucleotides line up with TRBD1. The CDR3 length is 15 residues. J lost 4 bases, V lost 5 bases, and 9 bases had no gene match. Germline values: CDR1 MDHEN, CDR2 SYDVKM. Here the CDR3 DNA reads TGTGCCAGCAGTACGAGCCGGGACAGGGCATACGAGCAGTACTTC. Translation: CASSTSRDRAYEQYF.

CDR3 sequence reads: CASSRRPSGGAYEQYF. The CDR3 nucleotides read TGTGCCAGCAGCAGGCGTCCTAGCGGGGGGGCCTACGAGCAGTACTTC. The chain carries TRBV7-8 and TRBJ2-7; 12 bases map to TRBD2. Unmatched junction bases numbered 7, after V lost 5 bases and J lost 2 bases. CDR3 size: 16 residues. CDR1 is SGHVS and CDR2 is FQNEAQ in the germline V gene.

The DNA for the CDR3 is TGTGCCAGCAGCTTCATCTCCTACGAGCAGTACTTC. Protein: CASSFISYEQYF. The chain couples TRBV7-6 to TRBJ2-7, with unresolved D. Per the germline V gene, CDR1 is SGHVS and CDR2 is FNYEAQ. There are 12 residues in the CDR3. V lost 3 bases to trimming and J lost 0 bases, with 3 bases between them.

V usage is TRBV6-5 and J usage is TRBJ2-5; TRBD2 is a possible D gene (5 bases). Deletions cut 0 bases from V and 5 bases from J, with 10 bases between. Looked up from germline, CDR1 is MNHEY and CDR2 is SVGAGI. The CDR3 loop spans 14 amino acids. CDR3 in amino acids: CASSYSPGWETQYF. The CDR3 DNA reads TGTGCCAGCAGTTACTCGCCGGGATGGGAGACCCAGTACTTC.

The J gene is TRBJ2-5, the V gene TRBV7-3; TRBD2 aligns across 7 bases. J was trimmed by 7 bases and V by 4 bases; bases with no gene match: 9. The CDR3 runs to 14 residues. From germline, CDR1 is SGHTA and CDR2 FQGTGA. The CDR3 sequence is CASSSERGTGTQYF. CDR3 DNA: TGTGCCAGCAGCTCCGAGCGGGGTACCGGGACCCAGTACTTC.

The chain couples TRBV5-4 to TRBJ2-3; no reliable D call. Germline V CDR1 and CDR2: SGHNT, YYREEE (reference sequence). The CDR3 extends over 12 amino acids. V lost 4 bases to trimming and J lost 0 bases, with 3 bases between them. The CDR3: CASSPSTDTQYF. The CDR3 DNA reads TGTGCCAGCAGCCCTAGCACAGATACGCAGTATTTT.

This clone has only a few counts. This same CDR3 is encoded by further DNA sequences in the sample. CDR3 sequence reads: CASSLTGGAGELFF. The CDR3 DNA sequence: TGTGCCAGCAGCTTAACTGGGGGCGCCGGGGAGCTGTTTTTT. The rearrangement uses TRBV7-9 and TRBJ2-2; weak D call: TRBD1 (6 bases). CDR1 is SEHNR, CDR2 FQNEAQ, per germline (reference sequence). The CDR3 has 14 residues. Trimming took off 2 bases at V and 6 bases at J, with 10 bases between the two ends.

The chain joins TRBV6-5 to TRBJ1-5, with TRBD1 matching 7 bases. CDR1 is MNHEY and CDR2 is SVGAGI in the germline V gene. Germline trimming cut 6 bases from V and 8 bases from J; bases unmatched to any gene: 10. The CDR3 extends over 14 amino acids. The CDR3 DNA reads TGTGCCAGCAGCAACCGGGACAGTATGGAGCCCCAGCATTTT. Its translation: CASSNRDSMEPQHF.

This chain joins TRBV5-3 and TRBJ2-1; TRBD2 matches 8 bases. TRBV5-3 is an open reading frame whose function is uncertain. Trimming removed 3 bases from V and 4 bases from J; junction bases left unmatched: 9. This CDR3 comprises 16 residues. CDR3 nucleotides: TGTGCCAGAAGCTCGGACCAGGCTAGCGGGTACAATGAGCAGTTCTTC. Translated: CARSSDQASGYNEQFF.

The V call is TRBV15, the J call TRBJ1-5; D may be TRBD1 (6 bases). V gave up 0 bases and J gave up 4 bases, with 10 bases separating them. This CDR3 comprises 15 residues. The germline CDR1 and CDR2 sequences are LNHNV and YYDKDF (reference sequence). CDR3 loop: CATSRDLRGNQPQHF. The CDR3 DNA reads TGTGCCACCAGCAGAGATCTGAGGGGGAATCAGCCCCAGCATTTT.

This chain connects TRBV27 to TRBJ2-6, with 13 bases identical to TRBD2. Germline CDR1 is MNHEY and CDR2 is SMNVEV (reference sequence). CDR3 length: 19 residues. The ends lost 5 bases at V and 1 base at J; junction bases unmatched: 8. CDR3 nucleotide sequence: TGTGCCAGCAGTACAAGACCGGGACTAGCGGGGTCTGGGGCCAACGTCCTGACTTTC. It is translated as CASSTRPGLAGSGANVLTF.

The chain links TRBV25-1 to TRBJ1-2, with D possibly TRBD1 on 5 matching bases. The CDR3 extends over 13 amino acids. Between the trimmed V and J ends, which lost 7 bases and 13 bases, there was a span of 22 bases. Germline loops: CDR1 MGHDK, CDR2 SYGVNS. DNA of the CDR3: TGTGCCAGCACAAAGACAGACGCGCTGGGTTCCACCTTC. Translating it yields CASTKTDALGSTF.